The 15 T cell receptor beta chains in this list originate from one sample, sequenced in a study of cytomegalovirus exposure and HLA in healthy donors. Profiling relied on immunoSEQ multiplex PCR, and the TCRdb table lists in-frame clones only, not all of them. The sample yields under 150,000 clones, around 87% seen once. Sequenced: PBMCs. These receptors were collected from a man younger than 30 in good health and CMV-seropositive.

The V and J genes are TRBV5-4 and TRBJ2-7; 13 positions match TRBD2. Germline values: CDR1 SGHNT, CDR2 YYREEE (reference sequence). This CDR3 comprises 17 residues. V lost 0 bases, J lost 3 bases, and 6 bases stayed unmatched. The CDR3 DNA sequence: TGTGCCAGCAGCTTGGGGGGACTAGCGGGAAATCTCTACGAGCAGTACTTC. Translation: CASSLGGLAGNLYEQYF.

A single count supports this clone. The chain is built from TRBV19 and TRBJ2-1; TRBD2 agrees at 7 bases. Germline assignment: CDR1 LNHDA and CDR2 SQIVND (reference sequence). The CDR3 has 21 amino acids. The J segment lost 0 bases and the V segment lost 2 bases, leaving 19 bases of the junction unmatched. The CDR3 protein is CASSIRGWTSVISSSYNEQFF. For the CDR3, the DNA is TGTGCCAGTAGTATACGGGGGTGGACTAGTGTCATATCAAGCTCCTACAATGAGCAGTTCTTC.

J is TRBJ2-1 and V is TRBV6-5, with 8 bases identical to TRBD1. V trimming: 6 bases; J trimming: 7 bases; junction bases outside the gene matches: 5. In germline, CDR1 is MNHEY, CDR2 SVGAGI. The CDR3 has 13 residues. CDR3 sequence (DNA): TGTGCCAGCAGCTGGACAGGGTTGAATGAGCAGTTCTTC. Protein product: CASSWTGLNEQFF.

The chain has TRBV5-8 and TRBJ2-1; 11 positions agree with TRBD2. Per germline, CDR1 SGHTS and CDR2 YDEGEE. Trimming removed 0 bases from V and 3 bases from J; junction bases left unmatched: 2. The CDR3 is made up of 16 amino acids. The CDR3 here is CASSLGLAGIYNEQFF. The DNA of the CDR3 is TGTGCCAGCAGCTTGGGACTAGCGGGGATCTACAATGAGCAGTTCTTC.

This chain joins TRBV2 and TRBJ1-2, with 9 bases identical to TRBD1. The J segment lost 6 bases and the V segment lost 7 bases, leaving 9 bases of the junction unmatched. Looked up from germline, CDR1 is SNHLY and CDR2 is FYNNEI. This CDR3 has 14 residues. The CDR3 loop is CASNRQGVRNGYTF. The DNA of the CDR3 is TGTGCCAGCAATCGACAGGGGGTAAGGAATGGCTACACCTTC.

This clone has only a few counts. This chain connects TRBV7-8 to TRBJ1-4; D unclear. The CDR3 contains 15 residues. Germline CDR1 and CDR2: SGHVS and FQNEAQ. V shed 5 bases and J shed 8 bases, with 18 bases lying between them. The CDR3 spells CASSVPATRGEKLFF. CDR3 sequence (DNA): TGTGCCAGCAGCGTTCCCGCGACACGTGGGGAAAAACTGTTTTTT.

This clone appeared a few times. The V and J genes are TRBV6-5 and TRBJ1-2; D ambiguous. The germline V gene encodes CDR1 MNHEY and CDR2 SVGAGI. Between the trimmed V and J ends, which lost 6 bases and 2 bases, there was a span of 10 bases. This CDR3 is 13 amino acids long. The CDR3 sequence: CASSPGGNYGYTF. CDR3 bases: TGTGCCAGCAGCCCAGGAGGCAACTATGGCTACACCTTC.

The V call is TRBV6-1, the J call TRBJ1-2, with a tentative D call TRBD1 (5 bases). V was pared by 6 bases and J by 4 bases, with 12 bases between. Germline V gene sequence: CDR1 MNHNS, CDR2 SASEGT. The length of the CDR3 is 13 residues. The CDR3 sequence is CASSEQGVYGYTF. As DNA, the CDR3 is TGTGCCAGCAGCGAGCAGGGTGTCTATGGCTACACCTTC.

The chain has TRBV6-5 and TRBJ2-7; tentatively, D is TRBD2 (5 bases). CDR1 MNHEY and CDR2 SVGAGI come from the germline V gene. Between the trimmed V and J ends, which lost 5 bases and 4 bases, there was a span of 18 bases. CDR3 length equals 15 residues. The CDR3 protein is CASSPTGILGYEQYF. The CDR3 DNA sequence: TGTGCCAGCAGTCCAACCGGGATCCTAGGTTACGAGCAGTACTTC.

This clone occurred once. The gene calls are TRBV2 and TRBJ1-4; weak D call: TRBD1 (5 bases). Trimming removed 10 bases at V and 7 bases at J, with 10 bases between. The CDR3 is 11 residues long. From germline, CDR1 is SNHLY and CDR2 FYNNEI. This CDR3 reads CAIGGGEKLFF. CDR3 DNA sequence: TGTGCCATCGGGGGAGGTGAAAAACTGTTTTTT.

V usage is TRBV5-1 and J usage is TRBJ2-2; D possibly corresponds to TRBD1 (5 bases). The CDR3 runs to 13 residues. The ends were cut back, 5 bases at V and 4 bases at J, with 9 bases in the middle. Germline V CDR1 and CDR2: SGHRS, YFSETQ. CDR3 amino acids: CASSLDSTGELFF. CDR3 in DNA: TGCGCCAGCAGTCTAGACAGCACCGGGGAGCTGTTTTTT.

This clone came up a few times. The J gene is TRBJ2-7, the V gene TRBV6-5; TRBD2 matches at 10 bases. This CDR3 has 15 amino acids. Per germline, CDR1 MNHEY and CDR2 SVGAGI. J gave up 0 bases and V 6 bases, and 5 bases lay outside the gene matches. The CDR3 DNA follows: TGTGCCAGCAGGATAGCGGGGGGTCCCTCCTACGAGCAGTACTTC. Protein product: CASRIAGGPSYEQYF.

This clone showed up just once. The CDR3 DNA is TGTGCCAGCAGCAGGGACTACCTCACAGATACGCAGTATTTT. This encodes CASSRDYLTDTQYF. The V and J genes are TRBV2 and TRBJ2-3; TRBD2 aligns across 7 bases. V lost 6 bases, J lost 2 bases, and 5 bases stayed unmatched. CDR3 length: 14 amino acids. Looked up from germline, CDR1 is SNHLY and CDR2 is FYNNEI.

The rearrangement links TRBV30 to TRBJ2-3; the match to TRBD2 covers 14 bases. Per germline, CDR1 GTSNPN and CDR2 SVGIG (reference sequence). This CDR3 comprises 20 residues. V trimming: 3 bases; J trimming: 6 bases; junction bases outside the gene matches: 20. CDR3 sequence reads: CAWSAGTSGGPYVALDTQYF. DNA for the CDR3: TGTGCCTGGAGCGCAGGGACTAGCGGGGGCCCCTACGTGGCTCTTGATACGCAGTATTTT. Combining the CDR3 with reference TRBV30 and TRBJ2-3 gives the whole variable domain SQTIHQWPATLVQPVGSPLSLECTVEGTSNPNLYWYRQAAGRGLQLLFYSVGIGQISSEVPQNLSASRPQDRQFILSSKKLLLSDSGFYLCAWSAGTSGGPYVALDTQYFGPGTRLTVL.

The chain is built from TRBV7-3 and TRBJ2-1; TRBD2 is a possible D gene (6 bases). The V end was cut by 2 bases, the J end by 2 bases, with 10 bases between. The germline CDR1 and CDR2 sequences are SGHTA and FQGTGA. The CDR3 consists of 15 residues. CDR3 protein: CASSLLAGPYNEQFF. For the CDR3, the DNA is TGTGCCAGCAGCTTACTGGCGGGGCCCTACAATGAGCAGTTCTTC.